Listed below are T cell receptor beta chains from one sample, sequenced in a study of CD8+ T cells in alopecia areata. Produced via immunoSEQ multiplex PCR; TCRdb's table is partial and in-frame only. The repertoire holds roughly 210,000 clones, with around two fifths as singletons. Here the sequenced sample was CD4+ T cells sorted from blood, taken at approximately week 36, from a patient treated with tofacitinib. The source is a human donor with alopecia areata. The conserved cysteine and the conserved F or W are not part of the CDR3 here. Fields, in order: V gene, J gene, CDR3 protein.

v_gene: TRBV4-1; j_gene: TRBJ2-6; CDR3aa: ASSQGWAGEPPSGANVLT
v_gene: TRBV29-1; j_gene: TRBJ1-1; CDR3aa: SVCRGMNTEAF
v_gene: TRBV19; j_gene: TRBJ2-5; CDR3aa: ASSTLRGQETQY
v_gene: TRBV30; j_gene: TRBJ2-1; CDR3aa: AWSISRTSGSVGNEQF
v_gene: TRBV29-1; j_gene: TRBJ2-7; CDR3aa: SVEGEAGDEQY
v_gene: TRBV29-1; j_gene: TRBJ1-4; CDR3aa: SVARGRGTNEKLF
v_gene: TRBV29-1; j_gene: TRBJ1-3; CDR3aa: SVVSASSGNTIY
v_gene: TRBV7-2; j_gene: TRBJ2-3; CDR3aa: ASSMRLPTDTQY
v_gene: TRBV6-1; j_gene: TRBJ1-1; CDR3aa: ASSANRGTGHTEAF
v_gene: TRBV30; j_gene: TRBJ1-2; CDR3aa: AWSPTGNYGYT
v_gene: TRBV5-6; j_gene: TRBJ1-2; CDR3aa: ASSLGQVGGYT
v_gene: TRBV19; j_gene: TRBJ1-1; CDR3aa: ASSIWVSTEAF
v_gene: TRBV29-1; j_gene: TRBJ2-7; CDR3aa: SVDPGPPRHEQY
v_gene: TRBV7-2; j_gene: TRBJ2-2; CDR3aa: ASSLWAVQGGELF
v_gene: TRBV7-2; j_gene: TRBJ1-1; CDR3aa: ASSFGQVNTEAF
v_gene: TRBV30; j_gene: TRBJ2-1; CDR3aa: ASSLPTGLPYNEQF
v_gene: TRBV4-2; j_gene: TRBJ2-1; CDR3aa: ASSQGSPREGRNEQF
v_gene: TRBV2; j_gene: TRBJ1-1; CDR3aa: ASSSGSTEAF
v_gene: TRBV5-1; j_gene: TRBJ2-1; CDR3aa: ASSLGVQNLYNEQF
v_gene: TRBV7-3; j_gene: TRBJ2-1; CDR3aa: ASSSTRDNEQF
v_gene: TRBV11-2; j_gene: TRBJ2-1; CDR3aa: ASSLGGVAYNEQF
v_gene: TRBV4-1; j_gene: TRBJ1-5; CDR3aa: ASSQDPGGLYSQH
v_gene: TRBV29-1; j_gene: TRBJ1-1; CDR3aa: SVARSGNTEAF
v_gene: TRBV30; j_gene: TRBJ2-3; CDR3aa: ASTGLGGYTDTQY
v_gene: TRBV7-9; j_gene: TRBJ2-5; CDR3aa: ASRRQGVETQY
v_gene: TRBV30; j_gene: TRBJ1-2; CDR3aa: AWTGDRANYGYT
v_gene: TRBV14; j_gene: TRBJ2-7; CDR3aa: ASSQIRGYGEQY
v_gene: TRBV4-1; j_gene: TRBJ1-5; CDR3aa: ASSQRQGWSNQPQH
v_gene: TRBV30; j_gene: TRBJ1-2; CDR3aa: AWSVDSNYGYT
v_gene: TRBV28; j_gene: TRBJ2-1; CDR3aa: ASTLRGNEQF
v_gene: TRBV7-2; j_gene: TRBJ2-3; CDR3aa: ASSLVPDTQY
v_gene: TRBV2; j_gene: TRBJ2-6; CDR3aa: ASSEARSSGANVLT
v_gene: TRBV6-5; j_gene: TRBJ2-7; CDR3aa: ASSYSSTGAYEQY
v_gene: TRBV7-2; j_gene: TRBJ2-3; CDR3aa: ASSFQENTQY
v_gene: TRBV25-1; j_gene: TRBJ2-1; CDR3aa: ASSLSLGLAGNEQF
v_gene: TRBV19; j_gene: TRBJ2-3; CDR3aa: ASSTGLAATDTQY
v_gene: TRBV11-2; j_gene: TRBJ1-3; CDR3aa: ASSLIPGTSGNTIY
v_gene: TRBV2; j_gene: TRBJ1-2; CDR3aa: ASSQSPRQNYGYT
v_gene: TRBV30; j_gene: TRBJ1-2; CDR3aa: AWRWTDYGYT
v_gene: TRBV6-5; j_gene: TRBJ2-5; CDR3aa: ASSYLLGTAQETQY
v_gene: TRBV10-3; j_gene: TRBJ2-5; CDR3aa: AISEVAGGPETQY
v_gene: TRBV6-1; j_gene: TRBJ1-2; CDR3aa: ASTPRDGHGYT
v_gene: TRBV6-6; j_gene: TRBJ2-3; CDR3aa: ASSSHSDTQY
v_gene: TRBV9; j_gene: TRBJ2-2; CDR3aa: ASSPRQGAIGELF
v_gene: TRBV23-1; j_gene: TRBJ2-5; CDR3aa: ASSQTGGEETQY
v_gene: TRBV2; j_gene: TRBJ2-7; CDR3aa: ASSEALGNYEQY
v_gene: TRBV29-1; j_gene: TRBJ2-7; CDR3aa: SVNHQKAYEQY
v_gene: TRBV30; j_gene: TRBJ2-1; CDR3aa: ALRSSSYNEQF
v_gene: TRBV5-6; j_gene: TRBJ2-3; CDR3aa: ASSRYSDTQY
v_gene: TRBV30; j_gene: TRBJ1-2; CDR3aa: AWSNHRGSNGYT
v_gene: TRBV7-2; j_gene: TRBJ2-1; CDR3aa: ASSSLADSSYNEQF
v_gene: TRBV30; j_gene: TRBJ2-1; CDR3aa: AWSTVGGGSYNEQF
v_gene: TRBV6-5; j_gene: TRBJ1-2; CDR3aa: ASSSGQGEGYT